Below, 28 T cell receptor beta chains from the same sample are listed, as sequenced in a study of blood T cell repertoires in COVID-19. Generated by immunoSEQ multiplex PCR, the TCRdb table keeps only in-frame clones and is missing some. The data show 250,000 to 300,000 clones, approximately 83% seen once. The sample was peripheral blood. Every receptor here comes from a woman in her 70s with acute or convalescent COVID-19.

The chain carries TRBV7-2 and TRBJ2-3; D gene uncertain. This CDR3 spans 13 amino acids. Deletions cut 1 base from V and 4 bases from J, with 6 bases between. CDR1 is SGHTA, CDR2 FQGNSA, per germline. The DNA of the CDR3 is TGTGCCAGCAGCTTAGGGGCCTCAGATACGCAGTATTTT. It translates to CASSLGASDTQYF.

The V gene is TRBV6-5, the J gene TRBJ1-2, with 7 bases lining up with TRBD1. The CDR3 extends over 13 amino acids. V shed 8 bases and J 6 bases; nucleotides not matched to a gene: 9. From germline, CDR1 is MNHEY and CDR2 SVGAGI. DNA for the CDR3: TGTGCCAGCCCGCCCAAAGGGGGCCATGGCTACACCTTC. It specifies CASPPKGGHGYTF.

This chain links TRBV5-1 with TRBJ1-1, with D possibly being TRBD1 (5 bases). V was shortened by 2 bases and J by 11 bases, with 13 bases between the two germline ends. The V gene's germline CDR1 is SGHRS and CDR2 YFSETQ. This CDR3 has 12 amino acids. CDR3: CASSLYQGSAFF. In DNA, the CDR3 is TGCGCCAGCAGCTTATACCAGGGTTCGGCTTTCTTT. Based on the CDR3 plus reference TRBV5-1 and TRBJ1-1, the full variable domain is KAGVTQTPRYLIKTRGQQVTLSCSPISGHRSVSWYQQTPGQGLQFLFEYFSETQRNKGNFPGRFSGRQFSNSRSEMNVSTLELGDSALYLCASSLYQGSAFFGQGTRLTVV.

This clone turned up a few times. Additional DNA sequences in this sample encode the identical CDR3. The gene calls are TRBV11-3 and TRBJ2-1, with D possibly matching TRBD2 (7 bases). The CDR3 is 14 amino acids. Germline lookup yields CDR1 SGHNT and CDR2 YENEEA. The V gene lost 5 bases and the J gene lost 5 bases, with 13 bases spanning the gap. The CDR3 reads CASSRGGGNNEQFF. CDR3 nucleotides: TGTGCCAGCAGCAGAGGGGGGGGGAACAATGAGCAGTTCTTC.

The chain joins TRBV24-1 to TRBJ2-3, with 7 nucleotides matching TRBD1. With 4 bases clipped from V and 0 bases from J, the junction kept 3 bases outside the gene matches. Germline assignment: CDR1 KGHDR and CDR2 SFDVKD. The CDR3 is 15 residues long. The CDR3: CATSDLQGSTDTQYF. DNA for the CDR3: TGTGCCACCAGTGACCTACAGGGGAGCACAGATACGCAGTATTTT.

The chain joins TRBV4-1 to TRBJ1-2; tentative D call: TRBD1 (5 bases). The CDR3 sequence is 15 residues long. Trimming took off 0 bases at V and 3 bases at J, with 11 bases between the two ends. CDR1 MGHRA and CDR2 YSYEKL come from the germline V gene. The CDR3 sequence is CASSQDMAGDYGYTF. As DNA, the CDR3 is TGCGCCAGCAGCCAAGATATGGCGGGGGACTATGGCTACACCTTC.

The chain combines TRBV12-3 or TRBV12-4 with TRBJ1-2; no firm D call. Trimming removed 5 bases from V and 5 bases from J, with 9 bases in between. The CDR3 totals 12 residues. The CDR3 protein is CASSDTLYGYTF. The DNA of the CDR3 is TGTGCCAGCAGTGATACCCTATATGGCTACACCTTC.

The J gene is TRBJ2-7, the V gene TRBV27; D is uncertain. CDR3 length equals 14 residues. Germline CDR1 MNHEY, CDR2 SMNVEV (reference sequence). Trimming pared 2 bases from V and 3 bases from J, leaving 11 bases between. The CDR3 region is CASSLARNYYEQYF. The CDR3 DNA is TGTGCCAGCAGTTTAGCTAGGAACTACTACGAGCAGTACTTC.

This chain joins TRBV5-5 and TRBJ1-5, with D possibly TRBD1 on 5 matching bases. This CDR3 spans 14 amino acids. V lost 0 bases, J lost 4 bases, and 8 bases lay in between. The germline V gene encodes CDR1 SGHKS and CDR2 YYEKEE (reference sequence). The CDR3 spells CASSLVGGNQPQHF. For the CDR3, the DNA is TGTGCCAGCAGCTTGGTCGGGGGGAATCAGCCCCAGCATTTT.

The chain couples TRBV6-5 to TRBJ1-3, with D uncertain. Germline V lookup: CDR1 MNHEY, CDR2 SVGAGI. This CDR3 has 16 amino acids. The V and J ends lost 2 bases and 2 bases respectively, with 13 bases between them. CDR3: CASSYGGSLAGNTIYF. Written as DNA, the CDR3 is TGTGCCAGCAGTTACGGCGGGTCTCTAGCTGGAAACACCATATATTTT.

This clone came up once. J is TRBJ1-1 and V is TRBV4-1; tentatively, D is TRBD1 (5 bases). Between the trimmed V and J ends, which lost 3 bases and 1 base, there was a span of 18 bases. Germline CDR1 MGHRA, CDR2 YSYEKL. CDR3 length: 17 residues. This CDR3 is CASSHPRDSFENTEAFF. CDR3 bases: TGCGCCAGCAGCCATCCCAGGGACTCTTTCGAGAACACTGAAGCTTTCTTT.

J is TRBJ2-7 and V is TRBV7-2; TRBD1 agrees at 7 bases. CDR3 length: 14 amino acids. Germline CDR1 SGHTA, CDR2 FQGNSA. The V gene end was trimmed by 6 bases and the J gene end by 2 bases; junction bases not matched to a gene: 7. CDR3 DNA: TGTGCCAGCAGGTACCCCGGGACAGCCTACGAGCAGTACTTC. It specifies CASRYPGTAYEQYF.

This chain links TRBV19 with TRBJ2-1; perhaps TRBD2 as D (6 bases). V gave up 5 bases and J gave up 11 bases, with 22 bases separating them. CDR1 and CDR2 from the germline V gene are LNHDA and SQIVND (reference sequence). CDR3 length: 15 residues. This CDR3 is CASSDGEGGINQQFF. As DNA, the CDR3 is TGTGCCAGTAGTGACGGAGAGGGAGGAATCAACCAGCAGTTCTTC.

The V call is TRBV2, the J call TRBJ2-1, with TRBD2 matching over 8 bases. There are 17 residues in the CDR3. Germline loops: CDR1 SNHLY, CDR2 FYNNEI. Trimming took 7 bases from V and 1 from J; bases not matched to a gene: 12. CDR3 amino acids: CASILTSGGPSYNEQFF. The CDR3 DNA reads as TGTGCCAGCATATTGACGAGCGGGGGCCCATCCTACAATGAGCAGTTCTTC.

The chain carries TRBV7-6 and TRBJ2-4; perhaps TRBD1 as D (5 bases). Germline assignment: CDR1 SGHVS and CDR2 FNYEAQ. The V end lost 6 bases, the J end lost 3 bases, and 15 bases lay between the germline ends. This CDR3 has 15 residues. CDR3 DNA: TGTGCCAGCAGGTCGCTGAGACAGCGCAAAAACATTCAGTACTTC. Its protein product is CASRSLRQRKNIQYF.

The V and J genes are TRBV5-8 and TRBJ1-1, with D perhaps matching TRBD1 (6 bases). This CDR3 comprises 13 residues. Trimming stripped 1 base from V and 5 bases from J, with 9 bases between. Germline CDR1 SGHTS, CDR2 YDEGEE. CDR3 sequence: CASSLTGLTEAFF. The CDR3 DNA sequence: TGTGCCAGCAGCTTGACAGGGTTAACTGAAGCTTTCTTT.

The chain carries TRBV18 and TRBJ2-1, with a weak D call TRBD1 (5 bases). With 4 bases removed from V and 7 bases from J, the gap between germline ends came to 5 bases. Germline CDR1 reads KGHSH; CDR2 reads LQKENI. The CDR3 is 11 amino acids. Here the CDR3 reads CASSRTNEQFF. In nucleotides, the CDR3 is TGTGCCAGCTCACGGACAAATGAGCAGTTCTTC. The whole variable domain, filled in from reference TRBV18 and TRBJ2-1, reads NAGVMQNPRHLVRRRGQEARLRCSPMKGHSHVYWYRQLPEEGLKFMVYLQKENIIDESGMPKERFSAEFPKEGPSILRIQQVVRGDSAAYFCASSRTNEQFFGPGTRLTVL.

This rearrangement joins TRBV2 to TRBJ2-1; D perhaps matches TRBD1 (5 bases). V lost 8 bases and J 5 bases, leaving 16 bases between the germline ends. The V gene's germline CDR1 is SNHLY and CDR2 FYNNEI. This CDR3 contains 14 residues. The CDR3 reads CASGKGLQDNEQFF. DNA for the CDR3: TGTGCCAGCGGGAAGGGTCTACAGGACAATGAGCAGTTCTTC.

The V and J genes are TRBV18 and TRBJ1-1, with no clear D. V lost 3 bases and J 8 bases, leaving 13 bases between the germline ends. CDR3 length equals 13 residues. Germline values: CDR1 KGHSH, CDR2 LQKENI. CDR3 sequence reads: CASSPGRVEEAFF. The CDR3 DNA reads TGTGCCAGCTCACCCGGGAGGGTTGAAGAAGCTTTCTTT.

This clone was picked up a small number of times. The V gene is TRBV7-6, the J gene TRBJ2-5; 7 positions match TRBD2. Germline V gives CDR1 SGHVS, CDR2 FNYEAQ. The J segment lost 3 bases and the V segment lost 0 bases, leaving 1 base of the junction unmatched. This CDR3 has 14 amino acids. The CDR3 region has the DNA TGTGCCAGCAGCTTAGCGGGGGGGGAAGAGACCCAGTACTTC. Translating it yields CASSLAGGEETQYF.

The J gene is TRBJ2-1, the V gene TRBV11-2; 9 positions agree with TRBD2. This CDR3 contains 15 residues. In germline, CDR1 is SGHAT, CDR2 FQNNGV. V trimming: 2 bases; J trimming: 6 bases; junction bases outside the gene matches: 5. This chain's CDR3 is CASSLRGTSSNEQFF. CDR3 DNA: TGTGCCAGCAGCTTAAGAGGGACTAGCTCCAATGAGCAGTTCTTC.

DNA of the CDR3: TGCGCCAGCAGTCCCCCGGGACTAGCGGGAAACAATGAGCAGTTCTTC. This sequence encodes CASSPPGLAGNNEQFF. The V call is TRBV5-1, the J call TRBJ2-1; 13 bases map to TRBD2. The V gene's germline CDR1 is SGHRS and CDR2 YFSETQ. V lost 5 bases, J lost 5 bases, and 7 bases stayed unmatched. The CDR3 consists of 16 residues. Full variable domain (missing parts from reference TRBV5-1 and TRBJ2-1): KAGVTQTPRYLIKTRGQQVTLSCSPISGHRSVSWYQQTPGQGLQFLFEYFSETQRNKGNFPGRFSGRQFSNSRSEMNVSTLELGDSALYLCASSPPGLAGNNEQFFGPGTRLTVL.

The V gene is TRBV18, the J gene TRBJ2-3; possible D gene TRBD2, 5 bases. This CDR3 has 13 amino acids. The V gene lost 8 bases and the J gene lost 2 bases, with 11 bases spanning the gap. Germline V gene sequence: CDR1 KGHSH, CDR2 LQKENI. The CDR3 sequence: CASVGESTDTQYF. The CDR3 bases are TGTGCCAGCGTCGGGGAATCCACAGATACGCAGTATTTT.

The rearrangement uses TRBV5-4 and TRBJ2-1, with D maybe TRBD1 (5 bases). There are 16 residues in the CDR3. Germline V gene sequence: CDR1 SGHNT, CDR2 YYREEE (reference sequence). With 0 bases removed from V and 5 bases from J, the gap between germline ends came to 15 bases. CDR3 protein: CASSLASTWGNNEQFF. The CDR3 region has the DNA TGTGCCAGCAGCTTGGCCTCGACCTGGGGCAACAATGAGCAGTTCTTC.

V gene TRBV5-1 combines with J gene TRBJ2-7, with 7 nucleotides matching TRBD1. J lost 7 bases, V lost 3 bases, and 16 bases had no gene match. There are 16 residues in the CDR3. Germline CDR1 reads SGHRS; CDR2 reads YFSETQ. CDR3 loop: CASSWLGDRIPGEQYF. The CDR3 DNA follows: TGCGCCAGCAGCTGGCTTGGGGACAGAATCCCAGGGGAGCAGTACTTC.

This clone occurred a few times. This chain joins TRBV18 and TRBJ1-2; D ambiguous. CDR1 and CDR2 (germline): KGHSH, LQKENI. V gave up 1 base and J gave up 2 bases, with 5 bases separating them. The CDR3 has 13 residues. For the CDR3, the DNA is TGTGCCAGCTCACCACTAGAGAACTATGGCTACACCTTC. It yields the protein CASSPLENYGYTF.

A few counts support this clone. V usage is TRBV2 and J usage is TRBJ2-2, with D uncertain. Per the germline V gene, CDR1 is SNHLY and CDR2 is FYNNEI. V was pared by 5 bases and J by 2 bases, with 3 bases between. This CDR3 comprises 12 residues. In nucleotides, the CDR3 is TGTGCCAGCAGTCATAACACCGGGGAGCTGTTTTTT. Translating gives CASSHNTGELFF.

V is TRBV5-5 and J is TRBJ2-2; no reliable D call. This CDR3 comprises 15 residues. Per germline, CDR1 SGHKS and CDR2 YYEKEE (reference sequence). V was pared by 4 bases and J by 4 bases, with 14 bases between. The CDR3 bases are TGTGCCAGCAGCCTCGACTCCTTACCCACCGGGGAGCTGTTTTTT. It codes for CASSLDSLPTGELFF.